This T cell receptor beta chain was captured by sequencing in a study of blood T cell repertoires in COVID-19. The overall study: Donors in the United States, Italy and Spain gave samples during acute or convalescent COVID-19. T cells, B-cell-depleted T cells, or PBMCs provided the cDNA or gDNA that served as material.

Original data processing: It was from reference gene primer amplification that nucleated cell counts were estimated. Sequenced by immunoSEQ multiplex PCR; TCRdb stores in-frame clones only, minus some. The DNA gave D and trimming, while V, J and clone size come from that table. The table shows about 260,000 clones, with about 87% occurring only once. V lost 1 base and J 0 bases, leaving 7 bases between the germline ends. Germline loops: CDR1 MNHNS, CDR2 SASEGT. This CDR3 has 15 residues. The specimen sequenced was peripheral blood. The gene calls are TRBV6-1 and TRBJ1-3, with D possibly TRBD1 on 5 matching bases. The receptor's source is a woman in her 40s with acute or convalescent COVID-19. Here the CDR3 reads CASSEGDSSGNTIYF. The CDR3 coding sequence is TGTGCCAGCAGTGAAGGAGACAGCTCTGGAAACACCATATATTTT.